This T cell receptor (beta chain) was identified during a study of cytomegalovirus exposure and HLA in healthy donors. Across the whole study: Early on, a data release was issued that held some 91 million unique TCRs from HLA-typed donors.

The CDR3 consists of 14 residues. Trimming took 5 bases from V and 7 from J, leaving 18 bases between them. Germline CDR1 and CDR2: LNHDA and SQIVND (reference sequence). As for this clone: The target antigen is unknown.

60 Vbeta and 13 Jbeta primers were used in PCR. The table came from immunoSEQ multiplex PCR; TCRdb's copy has only in-frame clones and leaves some out. Here the sample spans about 87,000 clones, 65% to 75% being singletons. Study-level results: Highly shared variants forming one cluster were likely a sequencing artifact. Because they were indistinguishable, some V segments, including TRBV6-2 and TRBV6-3, were excluded.

This TCR derives from a man aged 25-40 years in good health and CMV-seropositive. The chain has TRBV19 and TRBJ2-7, with D perhaps matching TRBD1 (6 bases). Sequencing input: PBMCs. CDR3 in amino acids: CASSDSSGVEEQYF. The CDR3 nucleotides read TGTGCCAGTAGTGACTCCTCAGGGGTGGAGGAGCAGTACTTC.